This T cell receptor (beta chain) was obtained from a study of CD8 T cells in ankylosing spondylitis. General study results and limits: Reported data indicate significant enrichment of disease-linked clones within matched ankylosing spondylitis synovial fluid. Blood from ankylosing spondylitis patients appeared to carry a characteristic roughly 8-variant TCR beta motif. Past studies reported some motif variants in reactive arthritis synovial fluid and blood.

V trimming: 4 bases; J trimming: 1 base; junction bases outside the gene matches: 6. Germline CDR1 reads SGHRS; CDR2 reads YFSETQ. There are 17 residues in the CDR3. This clonotype was counted a few times. Antigen specificity is unknown. Libraries for TCR beta were made by quantitative 5'-RACE with molecular barcodes. TCRdb redid the calling of the 5' RACE reads with MiXCR, one entry per CDR3 protein. The sample yields roughly 670,000 distinct CDR3 sequences, 15% to 20% seen once. The chain has TRBV5-1 and TRBJ2-3, with 13 bases that match TRBD2. The sequenced sample was blood, either unsorted or a sorted T cell fraction (not recorded which). The TCR comes from a male donor with ankylosing spondylitis. CDR3 sequence (DNA): TGCGCCAGCAGCGGCGGACTAGCGGGGGCCGGCACAGATACGCAGTATTTT. Translated: CASSGGLAGAGTDTQYF.